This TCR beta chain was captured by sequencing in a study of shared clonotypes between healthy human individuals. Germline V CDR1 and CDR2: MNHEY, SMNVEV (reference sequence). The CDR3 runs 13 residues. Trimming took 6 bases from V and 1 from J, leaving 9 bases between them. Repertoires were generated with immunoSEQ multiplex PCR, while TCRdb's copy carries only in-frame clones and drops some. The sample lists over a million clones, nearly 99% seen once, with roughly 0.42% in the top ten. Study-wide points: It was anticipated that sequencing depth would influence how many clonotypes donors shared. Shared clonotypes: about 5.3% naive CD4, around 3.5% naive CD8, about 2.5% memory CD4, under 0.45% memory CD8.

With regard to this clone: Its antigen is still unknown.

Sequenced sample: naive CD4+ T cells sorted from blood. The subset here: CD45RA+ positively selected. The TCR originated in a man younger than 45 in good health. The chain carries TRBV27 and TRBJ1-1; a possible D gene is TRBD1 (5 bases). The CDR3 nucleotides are TGTGCCAGCAGCCATCAGGGGAACACTGAAGCTTTCTTT. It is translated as CASSHQGNTEAFF.